This TCR beta chain was retrieved from a study of cytomegalovirus exposure and HLA in healthy donors. Primers included in the PCR were 60 Vbeta and 13 Jbeta primers. Measured with immunoSEQ multiplex PCR; TCRdb has only the in-frame clones, and not every one. The table has around 150,000 clones, around 84% seen once. The TCR sequence derives from a man between 18 and 35 years old in good health and CMV-seropositive. Sequenced material: PBMCs.

CDR3 sequence (DNA): TGTGCCTGGAGTGTTCAAGAGCAGTTCTTC. This gives the protein CAWSVQEQFF. The chain recombines TRBV30 with TRBJ2-1; D remains unclear. This CDR3 has 10 residues. V was pared by 0 bases and J by 10 bases, with 4 bases between. CDR1 GTSNPN and CDR2 SVGIG come from the germline V gene (reference sequence).